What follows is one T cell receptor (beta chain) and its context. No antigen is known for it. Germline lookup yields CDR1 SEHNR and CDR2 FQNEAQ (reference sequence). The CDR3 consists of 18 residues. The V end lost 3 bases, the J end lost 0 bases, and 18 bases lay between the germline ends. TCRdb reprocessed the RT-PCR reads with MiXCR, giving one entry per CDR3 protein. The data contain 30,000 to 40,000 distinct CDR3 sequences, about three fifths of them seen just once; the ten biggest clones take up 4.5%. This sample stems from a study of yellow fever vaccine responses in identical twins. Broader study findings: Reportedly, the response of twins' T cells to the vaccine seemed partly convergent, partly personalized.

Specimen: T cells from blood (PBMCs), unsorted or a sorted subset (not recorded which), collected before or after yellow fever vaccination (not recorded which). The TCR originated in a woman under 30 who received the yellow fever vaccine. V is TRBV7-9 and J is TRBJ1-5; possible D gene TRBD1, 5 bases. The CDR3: CASSFWRGIGGSNQPQHF. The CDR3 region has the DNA TGTGCCAGCAGCTTTTGGCGAGGGATTGGGGGTAGCAATCAGCCCCAGCATTTT.